Following are 12 T cell receptor beta chains from one sample sequenced in a study of shared clonotypes between healthy human individuals. Using immunoSEQ multiplex PCR, the repertoire was profiled, and TCRdb retains in-frame clones only, with some absent. The sample has about a million clones; about 80% are singletons. The sequencing sample was made of memory CD4+ T cells sorted from blood. This sample's subset: CD45RA-negative fraction. These receptors were taken from a man aged 18 to 30 in good health.

The chain links TRBV13 to TRBJ2-3; D is possibly TRBD2 (6 bases). V was shortened by 5 bases and J by 1 base, with 16 bases between the two germline ends. Looked up from germline, CDR1 is PRHDT and CDR2 is FYEKMQ (reference sequence). The CDR3 extends over 16 amino acids. CDR3 sequence reads: CASSPLLERGTDTQYF. CDR3 sequence (DNA): TGTGCCAGCAGCCCCCTCCTCGAGCGGGGCACAGATACGCAGTATTTT.

This clone was picked up many times. V gene TRBV7-2 combines with J gene TRBJ2-2; tentative D call: TRBD1 (5 bases). This CDR3 contains 15 residues. Per the germline V gene, CDR1 is SGHTA and CDR2 is FQGNSA. Deletions cut 1 base from V and 8 bases from J, with 14 bases between. CDR3 in amino acids: CASSLVGQGRGELFF. CDR3 nucleotides: TGTGCCAGCAGCTTAGTCGGGCAGGGTAGGGGGGAGCTGTTTTTT.

The V call is TRBV6-4, the J call TRBJ2-3; D remains ambiguous. The V end was cut by 6 bases, the J end by 0 bases, with 13 bases between. CDR1 MRHNA and CDR2 SNTAGT come from the germline V gene. This CDR3 contains 15 residues. CDR3 amino acids: CASSLTTSSTDTQYF. The CDR3 nucleotides are TGTGCCAGCAGCCTAACGACTTCTAGCACAGATACGCAGTATTTT.

This clone occurred once. The V gene is TRBV11-2, the J gene TRBJ1-4; 9 bases are a match to TRBD1. Germline lookup yields CDR1 SGHAT and CDR2 FQNNGV. Losses at the gene ends were 5 bases for V and 12 bases for J; bases not matched to a gene: 13. This CDR3 is built from 15 residues. The CDR3 DNA sequence: TGTGCCAGCAGCCCCCGGGACAGGGCATTTGGGGAACTGTTTTTT. Translated, it gives CASSPRDRAFGELFF.

This clone was counted between two and nine times. The chain links TRBV2 to TRBJ2-4; D may be TRBD1 (6 bases). Germline-derived CDR1 and CDR2 are SNHLY and FYNNEI. The V end lost 7 bases, the J end lost 3 bases, and 28 bases lay between the germline ends. The length of the CDR3 is 19 residues. CDR3 in amino acids: CASTYRQVGAILGKNIQYF. In nucleotides, the CDR3 is TGTGCCAGCACGTACCGACAGGTTGGGGCGATCCTAGGCAAAAACATTCAGTACTTC.

This clone has only a few counts. This chain links TRBV7-9 with TRBJ2-1, with 7 bases lining up with TRBD2. The V gene end was trimmed by 5 bases and the J gene end by 4 bases; junction bases not matched to a gene: 17. In germline, CDR1 is SEHNR, CDR2 FQNEAQ (reference sequence). There are 18 residues in the CDR3. The CDR3 is CASSPQSGGSSYYNEQFF. Written as DNA, the CDR3 is TGTGCCAGCAGCCCCCAGAGCGGCGGGAGCTCTTATTACAATGAGCAGTTCTTC.

This chain connects TRBV19 to TRBJ1-2; D gene unclear. This CDR3 is 13 amino acids long. Trimming stripped 4 bases from V and 3 bases from J, with 9 bases between. Germline-derived CDR1 and CDR2 are LNHDA and SQIVND (reference sequence). The DNA for the CDR3 is TGTGCCAGTAGTAAAAAAGTAGACTATGGCTACACCTTC. It translates to CASSKKVDYGYTF.

This clone was picked up a small number of times. The V and J genes are TRBV5-4 and TRBJ2-1, with unresolved D. The germline V gene encodes CDR1 SGHNT and CDR2 YYREEE (reference sequence). The CDR3 consists of 16 residues. The V end lost 0 bases, the J end lost 0 bases, and 10 bases lay between the germline ends. The CDR3 reads CASSLAPSSSYNEQFF. CDR3 in DNA: TGTGCCAGCAGCTTGGCTCCGTCCAGCTCCTACAATGAGCAGTTCTTC.

This clone was observed a few times. This rearrangement joins TRBV5-1 to TRBJ2-5, with 10 bases matching TRBD1. The germline CDR1 and CDR2 sequences are SGHRS and YFSETQ. There are 16 residues in the CDR3. V lost 4 bases to trimming and J lost 5 bases; unmatched junction nucleotides: 11. The CDR3 loop is CASSPGRQTGGETQYF. The DNA of the CDR3 is TGCGCCAGCAGCCCGGGACGACAGACAGGGGGCGAGACCCAGTACTTC.

The gene calls are TRBV2 and TRBJ2-5; the match to TRBD1 covers 9 bases. With V trimmed by 5 bases and J by 8 bases, 9 bases remained unmatched. Per germline, CDR1 SNHLY and CDR2 FYNNEI. The CDR3 loop spans 14 amino acids. CDR3 coding DNA: TGTGCCAGCAGTTACCCGGACAGGGGTGGAACCCAGTACTTC. Its protein product is CASSYPDRGGTQYF. The entire variable domain, with the rest obtained from reference TRBV2 and TRBJ2-5, is as follows: EPEVTQTPSHQVTQMGQEVILRCVPISNHLYFYWYRQILGQKVEFLVSFYNNEISEKSEIFDDQFSVERPDGSNFTLKIRSTKLEDSAMYFCASSYPDRGGTQYFGPGTRLLVL.

The chain combines TRBV19 with TRBJ2-6; possible D gene TRBD2, 6 bases. V gave up 5 bases and J gave up 0 bases, with 11 bases separating them. This CDR3 is 16 amino acids long. Germline CDR1 is LNHDA and CDR2 is SQIVND (reference sequence). CDR3 DNA sequence: TGTGCCAGTAGTGGGAGGCGGTCCTCTGGGGCCAACGTCCTGACTTTC. Protein product: CASSGRRSSGANVLTF.

This clone was recorded once. The rearrangement uses TRBV2 and TRBJ2-5, with TRBD2 identical over 9 bases. The CDR3 length is 14 residues. With V trimmed by 2 bases and J by 7 bases, 5 bases remained unmatched. The germline V gene encodes CDR1 SNHLY and CDR2 FYNNEI. The CDR3, as DNA: TGTGCCAGCAGTGAACCTAGCGGGGTGCCGACCCAGTACTTC. It yields the protein CASSEPSGVPTQYF.